These 21 T cell receptor beta chains came from one sample sequenced in a study of blood T cell repertoires in COVID-19. Assay used: immunoSEQ multiplex PCR; TCRdb lists only in-frame clones, some missing. The sample contains about 200,000 clones, about 91% of which appear only once. Sequencing used peripheral blood. Source of these receptors: a man younger than 35 with active or convalescent COVID-19.

This chain joins TRBV4-1 and TRBJ2-7, with D possibly being TRBD2 (6 bases). The germline V and J ends were trimmed by 0 bases and 1 base, with 13 bases remaining between them. The CDR3 loop spans 16 amino acids. Per germline, CDR1 MGHRA and CDR2 YSYEKL. DNA of the CDR3: TGCGCCAGCAGCCAAGACAGCGGGCAAATATCCTACGAGCAGTACTTC. This gives the protein CASSQDSGQISYEQYF.

This rearrangement joins TRBV5-4 to TRBJ2-2; TRBD2 matches at 9 bases. V trimming: 4 bases; J trimming: 6 bases; junction bases outside the gene matches: 7. The CDR3 has 15 residues. In germline, CDR1 is SGHNT, CDR2 YYREEE (reference sequence). This CDR3 is CASSPIAGAPGELFF. The CDR3 nucleotides are TGTGCCAGCAGCCCTATAGCGGGAGCCCCCGGGGAGCTGTTTTTT.

The chain recombines TRBV27 with TRBJ2-1; TRBD1 might be the D (5 bases). Trimming cost V 0 bases and J 0 bases, with 12 bases left between them. CDR1 and CDR2 (germline): MNHEY, SMNVEV (reference sequence). The CDR3 runs 17 residues. Here the CDR3 DNA reads TGTGCCAGCAGTTTATCGTGGGGCGAGCTCTCCTACAATGAGCAGTTCTTC. This gives the protein CASSLSWGELSYNEQFF.

This chain connects TRBV27 to TRBJ1-1; tentative D call: TRBD1 (5 bases). Trimming shortened V by 2 bases and J by 2 bases, and 9 bases separated the two germline ends. The V gene's germline CDR1 is MNHEY and CDR2 SMNVEV (reference sequence). This CDR3 region has 14 residues. DNA for the CDR3: TGTGCCAGCAGTTTAGGGGGGATTAACACTGAAGCTTTCTTT. It is translated as CASSLGGINTEAFF.

This clone appeared a single time. The rearrangement joins TRBV4-2 to TRBJ2-2; the match to TRBD2 covers 7 bases. The germline CDR1 and CDR2 sequences are LGHNA and YNFKEQ. The CDR3 is 16 residues long. The ends lost 4 bases at V and 1 base at J; junction bases unmatched: 6. CDR3 amino acids: CASSLASGLNTGELFF. The CDR3, as DNA: TGTGCCAGCAGCCTGGCTAGCGGCTTGAACACCGGGGAGCTGTTTTTT.

The chain combines TRBV18 with TRBJ2-1; 9 bases fit TRBD1. Germline CDR1 reads KGHSH; CDR2 reads LQKENI. CDR3 length: 14 amino acids. V lost 1 base, J lost 9 bases, and 4 bases stayed unmatched. The CDR3, as DNA: TGTGCCAGCTCACCACAGGACAGGGGCGGTGAGCAGTTCTTC. This gives the protein CASSPQDRGGEQFF.

This chain links TRBV6-4 with TRBJ2-2; TRBD1 matches 7 bases. The CDR3 sequence is 14 residues long. The trim removed 4 bases at V and 6 bases at J, leaving 5 bases unmatched. Germline CDR1 MRHNA, CDR2 SNTAGT. DNA of the CDR3: TGTGCCAGCAGTGGACTACAGGGGTCCGGGGAGCTGTTTTTT. This encodes CASSGLQGSGELFF.

In this sample, this clone turned up once. The chain has TRBV10-1 and TRBJ1-2; D gene uncertain. V was pared by 1 base and J by 2 bases, with 11 bases between. Germline values: CDR1 WNHNN, CDR2 SYGVQD (reference sequence). The CDR3 covers 15 residues. In DNA, the CDR3 is TGCGCCAGCAGTGAGTATCCGGGAGTGAACTATGGCTACACCTTC. This gives the protein CASSEYPGVNYGYTF.

The chain links TRBV29-1 to TRBJ2-1; TRBD2 matches 7 bases. The germline gives CDR1 SQVTM, CDR2 ANQGSEA. The length of the CDR3 is 14 residues. J lost 10 bases, V lost 7 bases, and 16 bases had no gene match. As DNA, the CDR3 is TGCAGCGCCCGAGAGCGGGGAGGGCCTGGGGAGCAGTTCTTC. Its translation: CSARERGGPGEQFF.

V is TRBV11-2 and J is TRBJ1-4; 9 nucleotides agree with TRBD1. This CDR3 is 15 amino acids long. Germline lookup yields CDR1 SGHAT and CDR2 FQNNGV. With 3 bases clipped from V and 6 bases from J, the junction kept 5 bases outside the gene matches. CDR3 in DNA: TGTGCCAGCAGCTTCTACAGGGGGCTGGATGAAAAACTGTTTTTT. Translation: CASSFYRGLDEKLFF.

The genes are TRBV30 and TRBJ2-7; D is unresolved. The V gene's germline CDR1 is GTSNPN and CDR2 SVGIG (reference sequence). The CDR3 covers 11 residues. The V and J ends lost 2 bases and 1 base respectively, with 3 bases between them. The CDR3 here is CAWSRSYEQYF. CDR3 sequence (DNA): TGTGCCTGGAGTCGGTCCTACGAGCAGTACTTC.

The genes are TRBV19 and TRBJ2-5; TRBD1 agrees at 9 bases. J lost 2 bases, V lost 4 bases, and 5 bases had no gene match. The germline V gene has CDR1 LNHDA and CDR2 SQIVND (reference sequence). This CDR3 region has 15 residues. CDR3 in amino acids: CASSNLGQGQETQYF. CDR3 DNA: TGTGCCAGTAGTAACCTGGGACAGGGACAAGAGACCCAGTACTTC.

J is TRBJ2-1 and V is TRBV9, with D unclear. Trimming pared 3 bases from V and 8 bases from J, leaving 12 bases between. Germline lookup yields CDR1 SGDLS and CDR2 YYNGEE. There are 13 residues in the CDR3. CDR3 sequence reads: CASSAIRVDEQFF. The CDR3 DNA reads as TGTGCCAGCAGCGCGATAAGAGTAGATGAGCAGTTCTTC.

The V and J genes are TRBV28 and TRBJ2-5, with D maybe TRBD1 (7 bases). The CDR3 extends over 13 amino acids. V was pared by 11 bases and J by 5 bases, with 18 bases between. CDR1 and CDR2 from the germline V gene are MDHEN and SYDVKM. The CDR3 nucleotides are TGTGCCTCCCGTTCAGGGGGACTGGAGACCCAGTACTTC. Its protein is CASRSGGLETQYF.

V is TRBV30 and J is TRBJ1-1; 7 nucleotides match TRBD1. CDR3 length: 14 amino acids. V shed 2 bases, J shed 0 bases, and the junction held 3 bases outside the gene matches. Germline CDR1 is GTSNPN and CDR2 is SVGIG (reference sequence). The CDR3 is CAWSRDSVNTEAFF. DNA of the CDR3: TGTGCCTGGAGTCGGGACAGCGTGAACACTGAAGCTTTCTTT.

This chain links TRBV25-1 with TRBJ1-2; D not resolved. The CDR3 runs 14 residues. The germline CDR1 and CDR2 sequences are MGHDK and SYGVNS. Between the trimmed V and J ends, which lost 2 bases and 0 bases, there was a span of 7 bases. The CDR3 DNA reads TGTGCCAGCAGTGAACTCATAGCTAACTATGGCTACACCTTC. Translated: CASSELIANYGYTF.

The chain couples TRBV25-1 to TRBJ1-1; possible D gene TRBD1, 5 bases. Germline CDR1 is MGHDK and CDR2 is SYGVNS. This CDR3 comprises 11 residues. V lost 8 bases, J lost 5 bases, and 9 bases lay in between. Written as DNA, the CDR3 is TGTGCCAGCGGGCAGGGAACTGAAGCTTTCTTT. Residues: CASGQGTEAFF.

This clone was observed a single time. The CDR3 DNA sequence: TGTGCCAGCAGCCCTAGCGGGACCACAGATACGCAGTATTTT. Translation gives CASSPSGTTDTQYF. The chain recombines TRBV7-3 with TRBJ2-3; 9 bases are shared with TRBD2. V gave up 5 bases and J gave up 2 bases; unmatched junction bases: 2. CDR1 is SGHTA, CDR2 FQGTGA, per germline. This CDR3 spans 14 amino acids.

The rearrangement links TRBV5-5 to TRBJ2-1; 11 positions agree with TRBD2. The CDR3 sequence is 18 residues long. V shed 0 bases, J shed 5 bases, and the junction held 10 bases outside the gene matches. The germline V gene has CDR1 SGHKS and CDR2 YYEKEE (reference sequence). CDR3 DNA sequence: TGTGCCAGCAGCTTGGTTGGTAGCGGGAGGGCACTGGACAATGAGCAGTTCTTC. This encodes CASSLVGSGRALDNEQFF.

The chain links TRBV10-1 to TRBJ1-1; D call uncertain. The CDR3 totals 13 residues. Trimming left V 5 bases short and J 2 bases short, with 9 bases between. The germline V gene has CDR1 WNHNN and CDR2 SYGVQD (reference sequence). CDR3 residues: CASSRGLNTEAFF. CDR3 coding DNA: TGCGCCAGCAGTCGCGGCTTAAACACTGAAGCTTTCTTT.

The chain recombines TRBV5-1 with TRBJ2-1; TRBD1 matches 11 bases. The V gene's germline CDR1 is SGHRS and CDR2 YFSETQ. V trimming: 4 bases; J trimming: 7 bases; junction bases outside the gene matches: 7. This CDR3 contains 15 residues. CDR3 sequence reads: CASSTPGQGVNEQFF. CDR3 DNA: TGCGCCAGCAGCACACCGGGACAGGGGGTTAATGAGCAGTTCTTC.